What follows are 28 T cell receptor beta chains derived from one specimen sequenced in a study of blood T cell repertoires in COVID-19. TCRdb's table, derived via immunoSEQ multiplex PCR, lists solely in-frame clones and lacks some. The repertoire holds 140,000 to 150,000 clones, with approximately 90% as singletons. The sample taken for sequencing was peripheral blood. The receptor source for this set is a human donor in a cohort sampled during active COVID-19.

The genes are TRBV9 and TRBJ1-2; 8 nucleotides align to TRBD1. The germline V gene encodes CDR1 SGDLS and CDR2 YYNGEE. J gave up 3 bases and V 4 bases, and 5 bases lay outside the gene matches. This CDR3 region has 14 residues. CDR3 coding DNA: TGTGCCAGCAGCTCCCGGACAGGGCACTATGGCTACACCTTC. Protein sequence: CASSSRTGHYGYTF. Full variable domain (outside the CDR3, taken from reference TRBV9 and TRBJ1-2): DSGVTQTPKHLITATGQRVTLRCSPRSGDLSVYWYQQSLDQGLQFLIQYYNGEERAKGNILERFSAQQFPDLHSELNLSSLELGDSALYFCASSSRTGHYGYTFGSGTRLTVV.

The chain joins TRBV18 to TRBJ1-6; no firm D call. V was pared by 4 bases and J by 14 bases, with 15 bases between. This CDR3 is 13 amino acids long. CDR1 is KGHSH, CDR2 LQKENI, per germline. CDR3 sequence: CASSLGEGGSLHF. In DNA form, the CDR3 reads TGTGCCAGCTCACTTGGGGAGGGAGGCTCCCTCCACTTT.

The sample holds a few counts of this clone. This chain uses TRBV5-1 with TRBJ2-7, with 8 bases identical to TRBD2. Losses at the gene ends were 6 bases for V and 0 bases for J; bases not matched to a gene: 2. Germline V gene sequence: CDR1 SGHRS, CDR2 YFSETQ. CDR3 length: 13 residues. The CDR3 region is CASTAGVSYEQYF. The CDR3 nucleotides are TGCGCCAGCACAGCGGGGGTCTCCTACGAGCAGTACTTC.

The V gene is TRBV5-6, the J gene TRBJ1-1; 12 nucleotides line up with TRBD1. CDR3 length: 16 amino acids. The V segment lost 1 base and the J segment 1 base; nucleotides outside the gene matches: 2. Germline V gives CDR1 SGHDT, CDR2 YYEEEE. The CDR3 coding sequence is TGTGCCAGCAGCTTGTTGGGACAGGGGGCGAACACTGAAGCTTTCTTT. This codes for CASSLLGQGANTEAFF.

This chain uses TRBV6-4 with TRBJ1-2; D call uncertain. This CDR3 is built from 14 residues. V was cut by 5 bases and J by 0 bases, with 10 bases left in between. Germline V CDR1 and CDR2: MRHNA, SNTAGT. The CDR3 protein is CASSPGEANYGYTF. CDR3 nucleotides: TGTGCCAGCAGTCCAGGCGAAGCTAACTATGGCTACACCTTC.

This sequence joins TRBV19 and TRBJ1-3; 9 positions match TRBD1. The CDR3 has 15 amino acids. Germline V gives CDR1 LNHDA, CDR2 SQIVND (reference sequence). The V segment lost 5 bases and the J segment 8 bases; nucleotides outside the gene matches: 10. CDR3 residues: CASSPQGAGRYTIYF. Here the CDR3 DNA reads TGTGCCAGTAGTCCACAGGGGGCAGGAAGGTACACCATATATTTT.

The rearrangement uses TRBV27 and TRBJ2-7; D perhaps matches TRBD1 (5 bases). This CDR3 has 14 residues. V lost 6 bases, J lost 2 bases, and 14 bases lay in between. Germline V lookup: CDR1 MNHEY, CDR2 SMNVEV (reference sequence). CDR3 in DNA: TGTGCCAGCAGCCACCGTTGGGGCCCCTACGAGCAGTACTTC. This encodes CASSHRWGPYEQYF.

V gene TRBV29-1 combines with J gene TRBJ2-7; TRBD1 might be the D (6 bases). The germline V gene encodes CDR1 SQVTM and CDR2 ANQGSEA. Trimming took off 6 bases at V and 5 bases at J, with 11 bases between the two ends. This CDR3 spans 11 amino acids. DNA of the CDR3: TGCAGCGTCGGACAGTTCAACGAGCAGTACTTC. This gives the protein CSVGQFNEQYF.

This clone was seen only once. The rearrangement links TRBV9 to TRBJ1-1; TRBD1 might be the D (6 bases). Germline V gene data show CDR1 as SGDLS and CDR2 as YYNGEE. The CDR3 sequence is 15 residues long. Trimming pared 0 bases from V and 3 bases from J, leaving 12 bases between. The CDR3 reads CASSVEDSPDTEAFF. CDR3 DNA: TGTGCCAGCAGCGTAGAGGACAGTCCGGACACTGAAGCTTTCTTT. Supplemented by reference TRBV9 and TRBJ1-1, the full variable domain reads DSGVTQTPKHLITATGQRVTLRCSPRSGDLSVYWYQQSLDQGLQFLIQYYNGEERAKGNILERFSAQQFPDLHSELNLSSLELGDSALYFCASSVEDSPDTEAFFGQGTRLTVV.

DNA for the CDR3: TGTGCCAGCAGCGAGGGACTCGGAGAGAACTACGAGCAGTACTTC. Translating gives CASSEGLGENYEQYF. This chain connects TRBV7-8 to TRBJ2-7; D might be TRBD2 (6 bases). V was pared by 5 bases and J by 3 bases, with 17 bases between. This CDR3 contains 15 residues. CDR1 is SGHVS and CDR2 is FQNEAQ in the germline V gene.

The chain couples TRBV6-4 to TRBJ2-1, with 9 bases that match TRBD2. This CDR3 has 15 amino acids. CDR1 and CDR2 (germline): MRHNA, SNTAGT. J lost 4 bases, V lost 2 bases, and 3 bases had no gene match. CDR3 bases: TGTGCCAGCAGTGACACAGCGGGGGGTTACAATGAGCAGTTCTTC. This sequence encodes CASSDTAGGYNEQFF.

There are a few counts of this clone. The rearrangement links TRBV5-8 to TRBJ2-2; D uncertain. Germline CDR1 reads SGHTS; CDR2 reads YDEGEE. V was shortened by 5 bases and J by 7 bases, with 9 bases between the two germline ends. This CDR3 has 12 amino acids. This CDR3 reads CASSTVDGELFF. The CDR3 DNA reads as TGTGCCAGCAGTACGGTCGACGGGGAGCTGTTTTTT. The full variable domain, completed using reference TRBV5-8 and TRBJ2-2, is EAGVTQSPTHLIKTRGQQATLRCSPISGHTSVYWYQQALGLGLQFLLWYDEGEERNRGNFPPRFSGRQFPNYSSELNVNALELEDSALYLCASSTVDGELFFGEGSRLTVL.

The chain links TRBV5-6 to TRBJ1-2; maybe TRBD1 (5 bases). This CDR3 region has 13 residues. CDR1 is SGHDT, CDR2 YYEEEE, per germline. Trimming shortened V by 1 base and J by 7 bases, and 11 bases separated the two germline ends. CDR3 sequence reads: CASSLRGSGGYTF. CDR3 sequence (DNA): TGTGCCAGCAGCTTGAGGGGAAGTGGTGGCTACACCTTC.

V is TRBV27 and J is TRBJ1-5, with D tentatively TRBD1 (6 bases). CDR3 length: 14 amino acids. The germline V gene encodes CDR1 MNHEY and CDR2 SMNVEV (reference sequence). Deletions cut 6 bases from V and 7 bases from J, with 16 bases between. In DNA form, the CDR3 reads TGTGCCAGCAGCCACCAGGGGCGCCGGCAGCCCCAGCATTTT. Its protein product is CASSHQGRRQPQHF.

The gene calls are TRBV3-1 (or the pseudogene TRBV3-2) and TRBJ1-1; 7 nucleotides align to TRBD1. Unmatched junction bases numbered 4, after V lost 4 bases and J lost 2 bases. This CDR3 has 14 amino acids. Germline lookup yields CDR1 LGHDT and CDR2 YNNKEL (reference sequence). The CDR3, as DNA: TGTGCCAGCAGCCCCAACAGGGGCAACACTGAAGCTTTCTTT. Encoded protein: CASSPNRGNTEAFF.

The chain employs TRBV4-1 and TRBJ2-2; TRBD1 agrees at 12 bases. This CDR3 is 17 amino acids long. The germline V gene has CDR1 MGHRA and CDR2 YSYEKL. Germline trimming cut 6 bases from V and 7 bases from J; bases unmatched to any gene: 12. The CDR3 spells CASRPPGQGASYGELFF. The CDR3 bases are TGCGCCAGCAGACCCCCGGGACAGGGGGCTTCGTACGGGGAGCTGTTTTTT.

The CDR3 nucleotides are TGTGCCAGCAGCTTCGAACAGGGCAACACTGAAGCTTTCTTT. It codes for CASSFEQGNTEAFF. The chain carries TRBV11-2 and TRBJ1-1; the D gene is possibly TRBD1 (6 bases). V gave up 3 bases and J gave up 2 bases, with 10 bases separating them. The CDR3 has 14 residues. Germline assignment: CDR1 SGHAT and CDR2 FQNNGV.

The gene calls are TRBV6-6 and TRBJ2-3, with 7 bases that match TRBD2. V shed 2 bases, J shed 0 bases, and the junction held 5 bases outside the gene matches. The CDR3 runs 16 residues. The germline V gene encodes CDR1 MNHNY and CDR2 SVGAGI (reference sequence). CDR3 bases: TGTGCCAGCAGTTACCTGGGACTATCTAGCACAGATACGCAGTATTTT. Protein product: CASSYLGLSSTDTQYF.

The V call is TRBV24-1, the J call TRBJ1-1; D gene unclear. The germline CDR1 and CDR2 sequences are KGHDR and SFDVKD. The CDR3 is 14 amino acids. The V end was cut by 5 bases, the J end by 6 bases, with 15 bases between. CDR3 coding DNA: TGTGCCACCAGTGGGATTCCGACCCGGGCTGAAGCTTTCTTT. It is translated as CATSGIPTRAEAFF.

This chain connects TRBV6-5 to TRBJ2-3, with a possible D match to TRBD1 (7 bases). The length of the CDR3 is 15 residues. The germline V gene has CDR1 MNHEY and CDR2 SVGAGI. V was cut by 6 bases and J by 6 bases, with 19 bases left in between. In nucleotides, the CDR3 is TGTGCCAGCAGCGCCAGGAGGGGACAGAGGGATACGCAGTATTTT. Translating gives CASSARRGQRDTQYF.

This clone turned up a few times. The V and J genes are TRBV2 and TRBJ1-5, with 10 bases lining up with TRBD1. Per germline, CDR1 SNHLY and CDR2 FYNNEI. The trim removed 6 bases at V and 6 bases at J, leaving 8 bases unmatched. The CDR3 runs 15 residues. The CDR3 nucleotides are TGTGCCAGCAGGGTGGACAGGGGGTCCCGTCAGCCCCAGCATTTT. It translates to CASRVDRGSRQPQHF.

V and J are TRBV5-5 and TRBJ1-1, with D perhaps TRBD1 (6 bases). CDR1 is SGHKS, CDR2 YYEKEE, per germline (reference sequence). The CDR3 runs 14 residues. The germline V and J ends were trimmed by 6 bases and 1 base, with 13 bases remaining between them. CDR3 loop: CASTWGRGNTEAFF. The DNA of the CDR3 is TGTGCCAGCACCTGGGGCAGGGGGAACACTGAAGCTTTCTTT. Combining the CDR3 with reference TRBV5-5 and TRBJ1-1 gives the whole variable domain DAGVTQSPTHLIKTRGQQVTLRCSPISGHKSVSWYQQVLGQGPQFIFQYYEKEERGRGNFPDRFSARQFPNYSSELNVNALLLGDSALYLCASTWGRGNTEAFFGQGTRLTVV.

The chain employs TRBV7-8 and TRBJ2-5; TRBD2 agrees at 7 bases. In germline, CDR1 is SGHVS, CDR2 FQNEAQ. The CDR3 is 16 amino acids. The V and J ends lost 4 bases and 9 bases, in that order; junction bases with no gene match: 17. The DNA of the CDR3 is TGTGCCAGCAGCTCCCAGGTCTTTGCGGGGGTTTTGGCCCAGTACTTC. Protein: CASSSQVFAGVLAQYF.

V gene TRBV7-3 combines with J gene TRBJ2-2; D is unresolved. CDR3 length equals 14 residues. Germline CDR1 SGHTA, CDR2 FQGTGA. V lost 1 base, J lost 6 bases, and 9 bases lay in between. Here the CDR3 DNA reads TGTGCCAGCAGCTTAATGCGGCATTCCGGGGAGCTGTTTTTT. It encodes CASSLMRHSGELFF.

This rearrangement joins TRBV9 to TRBJ1-4, with unresolved D. Germline loops: CDR1 SGDLS, CDR2 YYNGEE. This CDR3 region has 15 residues. With 0 bases removed from V and 7 bases from J, the gap between germline ends came to 13 bases. The CDR3 DNA sequence: TGTGCCAGCAGCGTAGGGGGAGGACTAAGTGAAAAACTGTTTTTT. Translation: CASSVGGGLSEKLFF.

The chain couples TRBV5-1 to TRBJ1-3; D unclear. This CDR3 region has 16 residues. V was trimmed by 0 bases and J by 0 bases, leaving 10 bases between them. In germline, CDR1 is SGHRS, CDR2 YFSETQ. The CDR3 spells CASSLGGQNSGNTIYF. The CDR3 DNA follows: TGCGCCAGCAGCTTGGGTGGCCAGAACTCTGGAAACACCATATATTTT.

The rearrangement uses TRBV7-2 and TRBJ1-1; 7 bases align to TRBD1. This CDR3 region has 17 residues. The V gene's germline CDR1 is SGHTA and CDR2 FQGNSA. V was clipped by 1 base and J by 1 base; unmatched bases: 9. The CDR3 DNA sequence: TGTGCCAGCAGCTTAGGTTTGGGCAGGGGGAGGAACACTGAAGCTTTCTTT. As protein: CASSLGLGRGRNTEAFF.

This clone was found a few times. V usage is TRBV7-9 and J usage is TRBJ1-1; D unclear. V gave up 7 bases and J gave up 3 bases, with 15 bases separating them. The CDR3 loop spans 14 amino acids. Germline loops: CDR1 SEHNR, CDR2 FQNEAQ (reference sequence). The CDR3, as DNA: TGTGCCAGCAACGAATGGAGGGATGACACTGAAGCTTTCTTT. This gives the protein CASNEWRDDTEAFF.